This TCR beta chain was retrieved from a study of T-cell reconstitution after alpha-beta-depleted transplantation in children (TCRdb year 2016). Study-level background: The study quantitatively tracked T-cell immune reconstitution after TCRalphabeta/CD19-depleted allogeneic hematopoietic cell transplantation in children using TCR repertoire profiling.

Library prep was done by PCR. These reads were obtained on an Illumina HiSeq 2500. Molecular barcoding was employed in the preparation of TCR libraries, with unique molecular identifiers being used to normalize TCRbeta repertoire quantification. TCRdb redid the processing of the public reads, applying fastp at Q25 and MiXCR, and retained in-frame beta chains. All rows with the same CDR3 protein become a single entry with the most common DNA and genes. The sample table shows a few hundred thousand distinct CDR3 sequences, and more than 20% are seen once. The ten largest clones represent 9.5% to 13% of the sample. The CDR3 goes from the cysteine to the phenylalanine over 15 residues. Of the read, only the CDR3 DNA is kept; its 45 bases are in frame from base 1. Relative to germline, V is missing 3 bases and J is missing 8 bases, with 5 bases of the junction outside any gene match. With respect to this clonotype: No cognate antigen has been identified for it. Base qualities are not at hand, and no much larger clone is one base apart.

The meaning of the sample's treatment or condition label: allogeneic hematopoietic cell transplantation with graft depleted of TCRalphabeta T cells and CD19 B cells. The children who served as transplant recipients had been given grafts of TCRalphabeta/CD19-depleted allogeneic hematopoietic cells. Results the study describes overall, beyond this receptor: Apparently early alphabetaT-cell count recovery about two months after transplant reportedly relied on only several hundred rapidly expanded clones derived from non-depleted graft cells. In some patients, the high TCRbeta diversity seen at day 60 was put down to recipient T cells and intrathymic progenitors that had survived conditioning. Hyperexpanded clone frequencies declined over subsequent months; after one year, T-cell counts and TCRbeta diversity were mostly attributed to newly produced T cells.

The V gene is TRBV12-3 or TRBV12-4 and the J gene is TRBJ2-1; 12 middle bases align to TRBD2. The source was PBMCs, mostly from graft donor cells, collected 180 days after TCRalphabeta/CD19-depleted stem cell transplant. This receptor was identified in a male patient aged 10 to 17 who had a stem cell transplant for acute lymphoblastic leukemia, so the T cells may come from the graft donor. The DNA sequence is TGTGCCAGCAGTTTGACTAGCGGGAGAGGGGATGAGCAGTTCTTC. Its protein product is CASSLTSGRGDEQFF.